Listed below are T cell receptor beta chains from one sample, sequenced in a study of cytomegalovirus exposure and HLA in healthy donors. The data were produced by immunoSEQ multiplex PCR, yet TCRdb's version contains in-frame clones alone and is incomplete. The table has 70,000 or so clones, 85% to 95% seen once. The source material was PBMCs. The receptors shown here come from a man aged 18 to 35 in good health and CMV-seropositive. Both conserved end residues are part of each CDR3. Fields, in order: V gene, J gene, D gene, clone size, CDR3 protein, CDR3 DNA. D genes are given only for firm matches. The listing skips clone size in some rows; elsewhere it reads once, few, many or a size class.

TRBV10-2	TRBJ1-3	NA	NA	CASRAAGSSGNTIYF	TGCGCCAGCAGGGCTGCAGGCAGTTCTGGAAACACCATATATTTT
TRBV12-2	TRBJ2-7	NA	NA	CGHIGGGVALYEQYF	TGCGGACATATCGGCGGGGGGGTGGCATTATACGAGCAGTACTTC
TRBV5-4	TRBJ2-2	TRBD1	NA	CASSPRQGRGELFF	TGTGCCAGCAGCCCTCGACAGGGGCGGGGGGAGCTGTTTTTT
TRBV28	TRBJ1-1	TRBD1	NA	CASSLSIRDSPTEAFF	TGTGCCAGCAGTTTATCCATACGGGACAGTCCCACTGAAGCTTTCTTT
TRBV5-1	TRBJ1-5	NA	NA	CASSLDGQPNQPQHF	TGCGCCAGCAGCTTGGACGGACAGCCCAATCAGCCCCAGCATTTT
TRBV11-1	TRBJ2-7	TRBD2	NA	CASRRGTSGGFYEQYF	TGTGCCAGCAGACGTGGGACTAGCGGGGGATTTTACGAGCAGTACTTC
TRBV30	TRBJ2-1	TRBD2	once	CAWSQLAAYNEQFF	TGTGCCTGGAGTCAGCTAGCGGCGTACAATGAGCAGTTCTTC
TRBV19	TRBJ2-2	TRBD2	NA	CASTLAGGYTGELFF	TGTGCCAGTACTTTAGCGGGAGGGTACACCGGGGAGCTGTTTTTT
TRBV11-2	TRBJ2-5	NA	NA	CASSSRGQETQYF	TGTGCCAGCAGCTCCCGGGGTCAAGAGACCCAGTACTTC
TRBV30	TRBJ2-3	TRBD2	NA	CALGGLAVTDTQYF	TGTGCCCTCGGAGGACTAGCGGTCACAGATACGCAGTATTTT
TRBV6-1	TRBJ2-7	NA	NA	CASSGGGLVSFDEQYF	TGTGCCAGCAGTGGGGGGGGGCTAGTTTCCTTCGACGAGCAGTACTTC
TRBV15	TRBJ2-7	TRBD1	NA	CATSRGGTGASEQYF	TGTGCCACCAGCAGAGGGGGGACAGGGGCCTCCGAGCAGTACTTC
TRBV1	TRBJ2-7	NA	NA	CTSSQPPRREGYEQYF	TGCACCAGCAGCCAACCCCCCCGGCGGGAGGGCTACGAGCAGTACTTC
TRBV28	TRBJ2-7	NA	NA	CASRPRTYEQYF	TGTGCCAGCAGGCCCAGAACCTACGAGCAGTACTTC
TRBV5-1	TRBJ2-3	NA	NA	CASRAGPTDTQYF	TGCGCCAGCAGGGCAGGGCCCACAGATACGCAGTATTTT
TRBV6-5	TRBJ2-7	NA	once	CASSQGLLPGEQYF	TGTGCCAGCAGCCAAGGACTACTCCCAGGCGAGCAGTACTTC
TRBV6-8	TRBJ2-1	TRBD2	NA	CASSYLSGRAPNEQFF	TGTGCCAGCAGTTACCTTAGCGGGAGGGCCCCCAATGAGCAGTTCTTC
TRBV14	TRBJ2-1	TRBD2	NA	CASSPGLAGGVPSYNEQFF	TGTGCCAGCAGTCCCGGACTAGCGGGAGGGGTCCCCTCCTACAATGAGCAGTTCTTC
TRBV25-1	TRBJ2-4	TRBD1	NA	CASSGGTGGWENIQYF	TGTGCCAGCAGTGGCGGGACAGGGGGCTGGGAAAACATTCAGTACTTC
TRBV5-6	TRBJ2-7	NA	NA	CASSLTSDEQYF	TGTGCCAGCAGCTTGACCTCAGACGAGCAGTACTTC
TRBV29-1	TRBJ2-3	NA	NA	CSVEIPGLGSLLFTQYF	TGCAGCGTTGAAATACCGGGACTCGGCTCCCTTTTGTTCACGCAGTATTTT
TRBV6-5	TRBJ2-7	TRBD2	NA	CATRGLADTYEQYF	TGTGCCACCAGAGGGCTAGCGGATACCTACGAGCAGTACTTC
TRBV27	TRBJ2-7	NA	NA	CASSLQGYSSYEQYF	TGTGCCAGCAGTTTGCAGGGCTACAGCTCCTACGAGCAGTACTTC
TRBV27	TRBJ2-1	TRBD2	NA	CASSRGLAEITDNEQFF	TGTGCCAGCAGCCGGGGACTAGCGGAGATCACGGACAATGAGCAGTTCTTC
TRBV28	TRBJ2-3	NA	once	CASSSLHGGSGGPGPDTQYF	TGTGCCAGCAGTTCCTTACATGGGGGGTCTGGCGGTCCCGGGCCAGATACGCAGTATTTT
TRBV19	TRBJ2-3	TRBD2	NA	CASSIGTSISTDTQYF	TGTGCCAGTAGTATAGGGACTAGCATCAGCACAGATACGCAGTATTTT
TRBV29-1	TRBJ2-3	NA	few	CSVGGGITDTQYF	TGCAGCGTGGGTGGGGGGATAACAGATACGCAGTATTTT
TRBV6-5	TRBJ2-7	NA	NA	CASSRRGSGTYEQYF	TGTGCCAGCTCGAGGCGGGGCTCCGGAACCTACGAGCAGTACTTC
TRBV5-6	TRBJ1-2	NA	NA	CASRGGTRAYGYTF	TGTGCCAGCAGGGGGGGAACACGGGCCTATGGCTACACCTTC
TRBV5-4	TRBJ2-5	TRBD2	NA	CASSSTSGSSETQYF	TGTGCCAGCAGCTCTACTAGCGGGTCTTCGGAGACCCAGTACTTC
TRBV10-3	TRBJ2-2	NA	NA	CAISGGGQINTGELFF	TGTGCCATCAGTGGTGGGGGACAAATCAACACCGGGGAGCTGTTTTTT
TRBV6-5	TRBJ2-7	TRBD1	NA	CASSYSETGFEQYF	TGTGCCAGCAGTTACTCGGAGACAGGGTTCGAGCAGTACTTC
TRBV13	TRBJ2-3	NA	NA	CASSLRSTGITDTQYF	TGTGCCAGCAGCTTGAGGTCTACCGGAATCACAGATACGCAGTATTTT
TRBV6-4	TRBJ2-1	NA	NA	CASSVETGNEQFF	TGTGCCAGCAGTGTCGAGACAGGCAATGAGCAGTTCTTC
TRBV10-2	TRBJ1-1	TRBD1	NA	CASSESQGASYTEAFF	TGCGCCAGCAGTGAGTCTCAGGGGGCCTCTTACACTGAAGCTTTCTTT
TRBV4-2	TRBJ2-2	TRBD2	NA	CASTGTPGAGDVTGELFF	TGTGCCAGCACCGGCACGCCCGGGGCGGGAGATGTCACCGGGGAGCTGTTTTTT
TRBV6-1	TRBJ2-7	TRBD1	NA	CASSEDRSSYEQYF	TGTGCCAGCAGTGAGGACAGGAGCTCCTACGAGCAGTACTTC
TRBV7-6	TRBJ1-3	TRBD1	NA	CASSPTGDSRPFSGNTIYF	TGTGCCAGCAGCCCTACAGGGGATTCCCGACCTTTCTCTGGAAACACCATATATTTT
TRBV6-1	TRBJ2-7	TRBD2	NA	CASSEVTSGISSYEQYF	TGTGCCAGCAGTGAAGTAACTAGCGGGATAAGCTCCTACGAGCAGTACTTC
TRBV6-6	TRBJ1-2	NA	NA	CASSYTQGRYGYTF	TGTGCCAGCAGTTACACACAGGGTCGGTATGGCTACACCTTC
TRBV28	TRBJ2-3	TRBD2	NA	CASILAGSTDTQYF	TGTGCCAGCATCCTAGCGGGTAGCACAGATACGCAGTATTTT
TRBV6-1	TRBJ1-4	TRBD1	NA	CASQDRDLGEKLFF	TGTGCCAGTCAAGACAGGGACCTCGGTGAAAAACTGTTTTTT
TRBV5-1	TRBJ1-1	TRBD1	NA	CASSSGQGETEAFF	TGCGCCAGCAGCTCGGGACAGGGGGAGACTGAAGCTTTCTTT
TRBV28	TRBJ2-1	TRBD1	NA	CASKSPGQGANEQFF	TGTGCCAGCAAAAGTCCGGGACAGGGGGCGAATGAGCAGTTCTTC
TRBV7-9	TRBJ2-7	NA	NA	CASSSQGAAEQYF	TGTGCCAGCAGCTCCCAGGGTGCGGCCGAGCAGTACTTC
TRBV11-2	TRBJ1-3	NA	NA	CASSLDLAGPAGNTIYF	TGTGCCAGCAGCTTAGATCTTGCAGGGCCGGCAGGAAACACCATATATTTT
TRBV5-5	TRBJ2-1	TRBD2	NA	CASSLATSGRGEQFF	TGTGCCAGCAGCTTAGCGACTAGCGGGAGAGGTGAGCAGTTCTTC
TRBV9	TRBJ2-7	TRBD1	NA	CASSAGTGGYEQYF	TGTGCCAGCAGCGCCGGGACAGGGGGCTACGAGCAGTACTTC
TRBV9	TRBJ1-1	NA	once	CASSVGGKSGAFF	TGTGCCAGCAGCGTAGGAGGGAAAAGCGGAGCTTTCTTT
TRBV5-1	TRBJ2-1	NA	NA	CASSLVGDTYNEQFF	TGCGCCAGCAGCTTGGTGGGGGACACCTACAATGAGCAGTTCTTC